This record covers a single T cell receptor (beta chain). Germline CDR1 is MNHEY and CDR2 is SVGAGI. This CDR3 comprises 14 residues. The trim removed 6 bases at V and 6 bases at J, leaving 6 bases unmatched. These data originate in a study of blood T cell repertoires in COVID-19. On the study more broadly: Both acute and convalescent COVID-19 samples were obtained from the United States, Italy and Spain. Nucleic acid was either cDNA or gDNA, and it came from T cells, B-cell-depleted T cells, or PBMCs.

The authors' processing: Scientists estimated how many nucleated cells there were by amplifying reference gene primers. The table came from immunoSEQ multiplex PCR; TCRdb's copy has only in-frame clones and leaves some out. The V and J calls and clone size are taken from that table; D and trimming were inferred from the DNA. This sample has some 200,000 clones; around 86% occur once, and the top ten carry around 3.3%. The gene calls are TRBV6-5 and TRBJ2-1; TRBD1 agrees at 9 bases. The source of this sequence is a man aged 70-80 years with acute or convalescent COVID-19. The sequenced material came from peripheral blood. CDR3 sequence (DNA): TGTGCCAGCAGGCGGGACAGGGACTTCAATGAGCAGTTCTTC. It codes for CASRRDRDFNEQFF.